The rows below give T cell receptor beta chains drawn from one sample of a study of cytomegalovirus exposure and HLA in healthy donors. Sequencing used immunoSEQ multiplex PCR; TCRdb keeps in-frame clones, though not all of them. The sample records some 140,000 clones, around nine tenths being singletons. The sequencing input was PBMCs. These receptors were taken from a man between 18 and 35 years old in good health and CMV-seropositive. Both conserved end residues are part of each CDR3.

j_gene | v_gene | len | CDR3aa
TRBJ2-7 | TRBV7-8 | 16 | CASSLSTSGRADEQYF
TRBJ2-1 | TRBV11-3 | 15 | CASSLGRGGWYEQFF
TRBJ1-1 | TRBV27 | 15 | CASSLSTGGIGAAFF
TRBJ2-1 | TRBV6-4 | 14 | CASSRSQEYNEQFF
TRBJ1-2 | TRBV4-3 | 17 | CASSQDTTGKGPYGYTF
TRBJ1-2 | TRBV7-2 | 16 | CASSLGTHAPNYGYTF
TRBJ2-7 | TRBV11-3 | 16 | CASSPWDREISGEQYF
TRBJ1-2 | TRBV29-1 | 16 | CSVESARGRANYGYTF
TRBJ1-4 | TRBV20-1 | 11 | CSARGLEKLFF
TRBJ1-2 | TRBV15 | 14 | CATSSPGQTYGYTF
TRBJ2-7 | TRBV5-1 | 15 | CASNRGTSEAYEQYF
TRBJ1-2 | TRBV29-1 | 12 | CSVGQGSYGYTF
TRBJ2-7 | TRBV5-6 | 13 | CASSLGSSYEQYF
TRBJ2-5 | TRBV4-3 | 15 | CASSQERGGQETQYF
TRBJ1-1 | TRBV2 | 12 | CASGTGGSEAFF
TRBJ1-5 | TRBV19 | 15 | CASSSGTAFNQPQHF
TRBJ1-6 | TRBV27 | 16 | CASSYSGHHGNSPLHF
TRBJ2-1 | TRBV4-1 | 16 | CASSSPRGSSYNEQFF
TRBJ1-5 | TRBV30 | 13 | CAWSVGGEQPQHF
TRBJ1-2 | TRBV7-6 | 13 | CASSLVRGNGYTF
TRBJ2-1 | TRBV4-1 | 15 | CASSQDGGSYNEQFF
TRBJ1-1 | TRBV5-6 | 13 | CASSSAGGAGAFF
TRBJ2-7 | TRBV7-9 | 14 | CASSSWDFTYEQYF
TRBJ2-1 | TRBV5-1 | 15 | CASSLDGNSYNEQFF
TRBJ2-1 | TRBV4-1 | 15 | CASLDYASPTNEQFF
TRBJ2-3 | TRBV7-6 | 15 | CASSWSGGPGDTQYF
TRBJ2-7 | TRBV5-6 | 15 | CASSLDGRGRYEQYF
TRBJ1-1 | TRBV11-2 | 14 | CASSFRLQNTEAFF
TRBJ2-1 | TRBV19 | 12 | CASSIFSNEQFF
TRBJ1-2 | TRBV27 | 13 | CANTSVPVDGYTF
TRBJ1-1 | TRBV19 | 14 | CASSISRTGTEAFF
TRBJ1-1 | TRBV30 | 18 | CAWSVRRQGGPVNTEAFF
TRBJ2-7 | TRBV6-5 | 16 | CASSYGWGTGGSEQYF
TRBJ2-1 | TRBV2 | 14 | CASSEGLFVDEQFF
TRBJ2-3 | TRBV7-2 | 16 | CASSLQAGGPTDTQYF
TRBJ2-3 | TRBV18 | 15 | CASSPCGGGTDTQYF
TRBJ1-3 | TRBV10-3 | 15 | CAISGGGLSGNTIYF
TRBJ1-6 | TRBV4-3 | 16 | CASSQVVRDKNSPLHF
TRBJ1-1 | TRBV7-9 | 15 | CASSSGAGGMPEAFF
TRBJ1-1 | TRBV11-2 | 16 | CASVSGGGSAFTEAFF
TRBJ1-1 | TRBV19 | 15 | CASSTRTGPNTEAFF
TRBJ2-1 | TRBV15 | 15 | CATSRAHDSYNEQFF
TRBJ2-3 | TRBV6-1 | 15 | CASRKLAGGSDTQYF
TRBJ1-1 | TRBV5-1 | 15 | CASKKGLNRDTEAFF
TRBJ2-7 | TRBV14 | 14 | CASSQEERVYEQYF
TRBJ1-2 | TRBV19 | 13 | CATQGVANYGYTF
TRBJ2-2 | TRBV27 | 13 | CASRGGNTGELFF
TRBJ1-1 | TRBV10-3 | 15 | CAISEPGQAYTEAFF
TRBJ2-2 | TRBV5-4 | 15 | CASSPSLGRPGELFF
TRBJ1-1 | TRBV7-7 | 13 | CASSPGLTAEAFF
TRBJ2-1 | TRBV19 | 15 | CASRVGREVSNEQFF
TRBJ2-3 | TRBV5-6 | 13 | CASSLGHTDTQYF
TRBJ2-5 | TRBV13 | 15 | CASSPMGGRGETQYF